Each of the 25 T cell receptor beta chains below was sequenced from the same sample in a study of blood T cell repertoires in COVID-19. This table comes from immunoSEQ multiplex PCR, and its TCRdb copy is limited to in-frame clones, with some not included. The table lists 350,000 to 400,000 clones, over 85% of them singletons. Sequencing was done on a sample of PBMCs or T cells enriched from blood (not recorded which). Every receptor here comes from a woman aged 25 to 39 who had recovered from COVID-19.

V is TRBV6-5 and J is TRBJ1-2; a possible D gene is TRBD1 (6 bases). CDR3 length equals 13 residues. CDR1 is MNHEY and CDR2 is SVGAGI in the germline V gene. V shed 7 bases and J shed 8 bases, with 17 bases lying between them. CDR3 residues: CASKDSDERGYTF. CDR3 sequence (DNA): TGTGCCAGCAAGGACAGCGACGAGAGAGGCTACACCTTC.

The chain is built from TRBV29-1 and TRBJ1-2, with D maybe TRBD1 (6 bases). Germline CDR1 is SQVTM and CDR2 is ANQGSEA. The V end lost 3 bases, the J end lost 4 bases, and 18 bases lay between the germline ends. The CDR3 runs to 15 residues. In nucleotides, the CDR3 is TGCAGCGTTGATTCCGACGGACAGTCCGCCTATGGCTACACCTTC. Amino acid sequence: CSVDSDGQSAYGYTF.

The chain recombines TRBV10-3 with TRBJ1-1; D perhaps matches TRBD1 (5 bases). This CDR3 is 13 amino acids long. Germline assignment: CDR1 ENHRY and CDR2 SYGVKD. V dropped 6 bases and J dropped 6 bases, with 14 bases sitting between them. CDR3 sequence reads: CAIRNPRTPEAFF. The CDR3 DNA reads TGTGCCATCAGGAACCCGCGGACACCTGAAGCTTTCTTT.

This chain connects TRBV5-1 to TRBJ2-5, with a weak D call TRBD2 (5 bases). The germline V gene has CDR1 SGHRS and CDR2 YFSETQ. The CDR3 is 15 amino acids. Trimming stripped 4 bases from V and 3 bases from J, with 16 bases between. The CDR3 here is CASSLGRGQEETQYF. The CDR3 nucleotides read TGCGCCAGCAGCCTAGGGCGAGGGCAGGAAGAGACCCAGTACTTC.

V usage is TRBV23-1 and J usage is TRBJ1-5; 8 positions agree with TRBD1. TRBV23-1 is placed among ORFs of uncertain function. Unmatched junction bases numbered 7, after V lost 2 bases and J lost 4 bases. This CDR3 spans 16 amino acids. Here the CDR3 DNA reads TGCGCCAGCAGTCAACGTCCGGGACAGGTAAATCAGCCCCAGCATTTT. Translated: CASSQRPGQVNQPQHF.

The chain is built from TRBV9 and TRBJ2-3; 8 bases line up with TRBD2. After removal of 0 bases from V and 0 bases from J, the junction contained 3 bases not matched to a gene. CDR3 length equals 16 residues. CDR1 is SGDLS, CDR2 YYNGEE, per germline. The CDR3 loop reads CASSVAGGTSTDTQYF. The DNA of the CDR3 is TGTGCCAGCAGCGTAGCGGGGGGGACTAGCACAGATACGCAGTATTTT. The full variable domain, its missing parts supplied by reference TRBV9 and TRBJ2-3, is DSGVTQTPKHLITATGQRVTLRCSPRSGDLSVYWYQQSLDQGLQFLIQYYNGEERAKGNILERFSAQQFPDLHSELNLSSLELGDSALYFCASSVAGGTSTDTQYFGPGTRLTVL.

V gene TRBV15 combines with J gene TRBJ2-1; tentative D call: TRBD2 (6 bases). This CDR3 comprises 14 residues. V gave up 2 bases and J gave up 15 bases, with 20 bases separating them. Germline V gene lookup returns CDR1 LNHNV and CDR2 YYDKDF (reference sequence). CDR3 coding DNA: TGTGCCACCAGCAGATCTGCCCGCGGGGCTTGGCTGTTCTTC. Translated: CATSRSARGAWLFF.

This clone showed up just once. This chain uses TRBV27 with TRBJ2-1; 7 nucleotides align to TRBD1. Germline V CDR1 and CDR2: MNHEY, SMNVEV (reference sequence). The CDR3 has 12 amino acids. V shed 4 bases and J 7 bases; nucleotides not matched to a gene: 1. The CDR3 bases are TGTGCCAGCAGTTCACAGGGGAATGAGCAGTTCTTC. It specifies CASSSQGNEQFF.

Of note for this clone: Other nucleotide sequences from this sample produce the same CDR3. J is TRBJ2-3 and V is TRBV10-3, with D perhaps matching TRBD2 (6 bases). The CDR3 runs to 13 residues. V shed 8 bases and J shed 0 bases, with 9 bases lying between them. Germline V gene lookup returns CDR1 ENHRY and CDR2 SYGVKD. The CDR3 sequence is CAIGSGSTDTQYF. The CDR3 nucleotides read TGTGCCATCGGGAGCGGGAGCACAGATACGCAGTATTTT.

The genes are TRBV5-1 and TRBJ2-7, with 9 bases that match TRBD1. Germline CDR1 and CDR2: SGHRS and YFSETQ. J lost 0 bases, V lost 4 bases, and 14 bases had no gene match. The CDR3 contains 18 residues. The CDR3 DNA reads TGCGCCAGCAGCCTTACGGGACAGGGCACTTATAGCTCCTACGAGCAGTACTTC. Translated: CASSLTGQGTYSSYEQYF.

This clone was seen only once. The chain combines TRBV5-1 with TRBJ1-1; D is ambiguous. The CDR3 length is 11 residues. Germline V gene lookup returns CDR1 SGHRS and CDR2 YFSETQ. The V and J ends lost 0 bases and 11 bases respectively, with 8 bases between them. In nucleotides, the CDR3 is TGCGCCAGCAGCTTGGCCGGTTGGGCTTTCTTT. Translating gives CASSLAGWAFF.

This rearrangement joins TRBV12-3 or TRBV12-4 to TRBJ2-5; 7 nucleotides align to TRBD2. V gave up 6 bases and J gave up 5 bases; unmatched junction bases: 6. The CDR3 contains 13 residues. The CDR3 nucleotides are TGTGCCAGCAGGTACGCGGGGGTGGAGACCCAGTACTTC. Protein sequence: CASRYAGVETQYF.

This chain links TRBV5-6 with TRBJ1-1; a possible D gene is TRBD1 (5 bases). The CDR3 runs to 16 residues. Trimming shortened V by 6 bases and J by 1 base, and 19 bases separated the two germline ends. Germline CDR1 reads SGHDT; CDR2 reads YYEEEE. CDR3 DNA: TGTGCCAGCAATGACAGAAGGCTGCCGGCGAACACTGAAGCTTTCTTT. Encoded protein: CASNDRRLPANTEAFF.

The chain is built from TRBV3-1 (or the pseudogene TRBV3-2) and TRBJ2-3, with a tentative D call TRBD2 (5 bases). Trimming took off 0 bases at V and 6 bases at J, with 7 bases between the two ends. CDR1 is LGHDT, CDR2 YNNKEL, per germline (reference sequence). The CDR3 contains 13 residues. This chain's CDR3 is CASSQERRDTQYF. In DNA form, the CDR3 reads TGTGCCAGCAGCCAAGAGCGGAGGGATACGCAGTATTTT.

The chain employs TRBV3-1 (or the pseudogene TRBV3-2) and TRBJ2-7; TRBD2 agrees at 11 bases. The CDR3 is made up of 15 amino acids. The germline CDR1 and CDR2 sequences are LGHDT and YNNKEL (reference sequence). J lost 2 bases, V lost 9 bases, and 9 bases had no gene match. In DNA, the CDR3 is TGTGCCAGTGCCCCGGGACTAGCGGTCCCCTACGAGCAGTACTTC. Its translation is CASAPGLAVPYEQYF.

The chain couples TRBV7-5 to TRBJ2-7; the table's D call of TRBD2 was not tested on the DNA. TRBV7-5 is designated a pseudogene. The CDR3 covers 14 residues. CDR3 amino acids: CARSWRERYYEQYF. For the CDR3, the DNA is TGTGCCAGAAGCTGGCGGGAACGTTACTACGAGCAGTACTTC.

The V call is TRBV5-1, the J call TRBJ1-2; weak D call: TRBD1 (5 bases). This CDR3 is 14 amino acids long. V was clipped by 4 bases and J by 3 bases, with 13 bases between them. Germline V CDR1 and CDR2: SGHRS, YFSETQ. CDR3 in amino acids: CASSAGHPDYGYTF. The CDR3, as DNA: TGCGCCAGCAGCGCCGGACACCCTGACTATGGCTACACCTTC. The full variable domain, with the rest looked up from reference TRBV5-1 and TRBJ1-2, is KAGVTQTPRYLIKTRGQQVTLSCSPISGHRSVSWYQQTPGQGLQFLFEYFSETQRNKGNFPGRFSGRQFSNSRSEMNVSTLELGDSALYLCASSAGHPDYGYTFGSGTRLTVV.

The V gene is TRBV18, the J gene TRBJ2-7, with 8 nucleotides matching TRBD2. Germline V lookup: CDR1 KGHSH, CDR2 LQKENI. Trimming took 5 bases from V and 5 from J; bases not matched to a gene: 8. CDR3 length equals 14 residues. CDR3 sequence reads: CASSANRGGNEQYF. The CDR3 region has the DNA TGTGCCAGCTCAGCAAACCGGGGGGGGAACGAGCAGTACTTC.

This clone was seen just once. The chain carries TRBV2 and TRBJ2-3, with a possible D match to TRBD1 (6 bases). Germline lookup yields CDR1 SNHLY and CDR2 FYNNEI. The CDR3 covers 18 residues. Trimming removed 9 bases at V and 0 bases at J, with 25 bases between. The CDR3 DNA follows: TGTGCCAGTATACTAACAGGGTGGGGGATTACCAGCACAGATACGCAGTATTTT. It translates to CASILTGWGITSTDTQYF. Drawing the rest from reference TRBV2 and TRBJ2-3, the complete variable domain is EPEVTQTPSHQVTQMGQEVILRCVPISNHLYFYWYRQILGQKVEFLVSFYNNEISEKSEIFDDQFSVERPDGSNFTLKIRSTKLEDSAMYFCASILTGWGITSTDTQYFGPGTRLTVL.

The CDR3, as DNA: TGTGCCAGCAGTTCCCTAGCGGATGCCTACGAGCAGTACTTC. Encoded protein: CASSSLADAYEQYF. The chain employs TRBV6-5 and TRBJ2-7; 7 bases fit TRBD2. The CDR3 extends over 14 amino acids. With 4 bases clipped from V and 2 bases from J, the junction kept 5 bases outside the gene matches. Germline V gives CDR1 MNHEY, CDR2 SVGAGI.

V usage is TRBV15 and J usage is TRBJ2-3, with TRBD2 matching over 10 bases. CDR3 length: 16 residues. Germline V lookup: CDR1 LNHNV, CDR2 YYDKDF (reference sequence). V dropped 3 bases and J dropped 4; count of bases not matched to a gene: 7. This CDR3 is CATSSSSGRTPDTQYF. The CDR3 DNA is TGTGCCACCAGCAGCTCTAGCGGGAGAACCCCAGATACGCAGTATTTT.

This chain uses TRBV29-1 with TRBJ1-5, with D unclear. Trimming took 1 base from V and 4 from J, leaving 8 bases between them. The CDR3 totals 13 residues. Germline CDR1 reads SQVTM; CDR2 reads ANQGSEA. This chain's CDR3 is CSVEVSSNQPQHF. The CDR3 bases are TGCAGCGTTGAAGTAAGCTCAAATCAGCCCCAGCATTTT.

The V and J genes are TRBV10-3 and TRBJ1-1; weak D call: TRBD1 (6 bases). Deletions cut 4 bases from V and 4 bases from J, with 22 bases between. Germline V gene data show CDR1 as ENHRY and CDR2 as SYGVKD. This CDR3 has 17 residues. The CDR3 sequence: CAISGPQGIVRSTEAFF. CDR3 DNA sequence: TGTGCCATCAGTGGCCCACAGGGAATCGTTAGGAGCACTGAAGCTTTCTTT.

This chain connects TRBV3-1 (or the pseudogene TRBV3-2) to TRBJ1-2; 9 positions agree with TRBD1. The trim removed 5 bases at V and 4 bases at J, leaving 8 bases unmatched. The CDR3 has 15 residues. The germline CDR1 and CDR2 sequences are LGHDT and YNNKEL (reference sequence). The CDR3 here is CASSGTGTGLYGYTF. CDR3 DNA: TGTGCCAGCAGCGGGACCGGGACAGGGCTCTATGGCTACACCTTC.

The V and J genes are TRBV28 and TRBJ1-4, with unresolved D. The CDR3 spans 12 residues. From germline, CDR1 is MDHEN and CDR2 SYDVKM. Trimming pared 6 bases from V and 8 bases from J, leaving 10 bases between. Here the CDR3 reads CASSLTREKLFF. The CDR3 coding sequence is TGTGCCAGCAGCCTGACAAGAGAAAAACTGTTTTTT. The full variable domain, in which reference TRBV28 and TRBJ1-4 provide the parts outside the CDR3, is DVKVTQSSRYLVKRTGEKVFLECVQDMDHENMFWYRQDPGLGLRLIYFSYDVKMKEKGDIPEGYSVSREKKERFSLILESASTNQTSMYLCASSLTREKLFFGSGTQLSVL.